The clone carrying this T cell receptor beta chain was seen many times. Its antigen is currently unknown. V dropped 2 bases and J dropped 5 bases, with 9 bases sitting between them. This CDR3 comprises 14 residues. Looked up from germline, CDR1 is WNHNN and CDR2 is SYGVQD (reference sequence). TCRdb analysed the RT-PCR reads with MiXCR anew, one entry per CDR3 protein. The sample has roughly 500,000 distinct CDR3 sequences, 15% to 20% seen once. The entry originates in a study of response to subunit inactivated influenza vaccine. Study results and limitations: Authors suggested seasonal influenza vaccinations each recruit few new T cells.

This receptor was identified in a man aged 45 to 70 who received an inactivated influenza vaccine. This chain uses TRBV10-1 with TRBJ2-2, with a weak D call TRBD1 (6 bases). Sequenced here: CD4+ T cells sorted from PBMCs, sampled around 25 months after vaccination. CDR3 amino acids: CASSEAQGTGELFF. DNA for the CDR3: TGCGCCAGCAGTGAGGCACAGGGAACCGGGGAGCTGTTTTTT.